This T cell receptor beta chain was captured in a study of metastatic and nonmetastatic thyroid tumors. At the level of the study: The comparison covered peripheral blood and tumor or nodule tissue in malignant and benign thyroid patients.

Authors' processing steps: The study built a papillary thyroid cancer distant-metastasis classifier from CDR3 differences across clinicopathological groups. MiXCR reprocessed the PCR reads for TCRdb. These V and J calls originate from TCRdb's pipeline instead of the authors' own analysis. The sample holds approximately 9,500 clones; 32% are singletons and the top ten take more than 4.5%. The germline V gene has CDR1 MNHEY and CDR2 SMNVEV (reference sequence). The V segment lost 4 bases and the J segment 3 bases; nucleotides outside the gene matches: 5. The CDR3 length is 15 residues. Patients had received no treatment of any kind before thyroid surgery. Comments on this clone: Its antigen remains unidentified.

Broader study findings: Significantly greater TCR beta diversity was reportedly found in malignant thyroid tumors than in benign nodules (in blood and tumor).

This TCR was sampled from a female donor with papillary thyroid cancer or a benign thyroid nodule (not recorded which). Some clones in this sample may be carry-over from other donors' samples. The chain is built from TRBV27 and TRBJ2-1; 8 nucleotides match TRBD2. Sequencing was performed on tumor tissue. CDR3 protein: CASSSSSGYYNEQFF. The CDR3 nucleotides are TGTGCCAGCAGTTCCTCTAGCGGGTACTACAATGAGCAGTTCTTC.